This T cell receptor beta chain is drawn from a study of cytomegalovirus exposure and HLA in healthy donors. For the study at large: Unique TCR beta sequences numbering approximately 120 million came from 150 million to 200 million T cells in an earlier analysis. The study, taken as a whole, reports: Across donors, most TCRs were seen rarely, yet some public ones were widespread. Data from an earlier analysis indicated that most TCR beta V segments were productive either about 90% or about 30% of the time.

As to this clone: Antigen unknown.

It was with 60 Vbeta and 13 Jbeta primers that the PCR ran. The repertoire was sequenced with immunoSEQ multiplex PCR; TCRdb's copy has only in-frame clones and lacks some. The table includes 110,000 or so clones, roughly three quarters detected once. Likely unrecorded immune exposures existed in these nominally healthy donors. V dropped 0 bases and J dropped 6 bases, with 11 bases sitting between them. CDR1 and CDR2 (germline): MNHEY, SVGAGI. The CDR3 consists of 15 residues. Specimen: PBMCs. The receptor was derived from a man aged 25-40 years in good health and CMV-seronegative. This chain connects TRBV6-5 to TRBJ1-4; TRBD1 is a possible D gene (5 bases). The CDR3: CASSYSGQGDEKLFF. CDR3 DNA: TGTGCCAGCAGTTACTCAGGGCAGGGCGATGAAAAACTGTTTTTT.